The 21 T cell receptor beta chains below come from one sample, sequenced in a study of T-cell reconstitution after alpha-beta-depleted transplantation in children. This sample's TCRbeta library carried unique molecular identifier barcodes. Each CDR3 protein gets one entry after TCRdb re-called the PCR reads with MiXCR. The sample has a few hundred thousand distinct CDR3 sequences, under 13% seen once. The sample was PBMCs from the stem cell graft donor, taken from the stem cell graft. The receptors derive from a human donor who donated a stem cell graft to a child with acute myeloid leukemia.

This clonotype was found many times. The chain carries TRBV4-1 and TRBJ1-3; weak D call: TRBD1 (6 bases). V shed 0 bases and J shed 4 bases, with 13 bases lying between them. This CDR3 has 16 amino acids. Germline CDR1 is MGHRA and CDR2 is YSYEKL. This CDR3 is CASSQDPGARGNTIYF. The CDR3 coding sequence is TGCGCCAGCAGCCAAGATCCGGGGGCGCGGGGAAACACCATATATTTT.

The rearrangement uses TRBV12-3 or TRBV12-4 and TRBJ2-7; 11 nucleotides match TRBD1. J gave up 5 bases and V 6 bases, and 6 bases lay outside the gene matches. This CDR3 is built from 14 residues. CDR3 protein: CASSTGQGAHEQYF. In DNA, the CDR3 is TGTGCCAGCAGCACCGGACAGGGGGCCCACGAGCAGTACTTC.

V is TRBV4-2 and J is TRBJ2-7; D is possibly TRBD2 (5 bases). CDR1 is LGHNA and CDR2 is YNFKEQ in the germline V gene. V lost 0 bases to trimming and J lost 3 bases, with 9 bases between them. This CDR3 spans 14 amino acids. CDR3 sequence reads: CASSQEGLGYEQYF. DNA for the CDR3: TGTGCCAGCAGCCAAGAAGGACTTGGCTACGAGCAGTACTTC.

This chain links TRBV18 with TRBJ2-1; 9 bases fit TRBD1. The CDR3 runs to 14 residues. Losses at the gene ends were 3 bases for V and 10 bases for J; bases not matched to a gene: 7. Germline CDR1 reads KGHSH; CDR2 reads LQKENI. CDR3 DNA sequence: TGTGCCAGCTCACCCAATACAGGGGGCCGGGAGCAGTTCTTC. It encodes CASSPNTGGREQFF.

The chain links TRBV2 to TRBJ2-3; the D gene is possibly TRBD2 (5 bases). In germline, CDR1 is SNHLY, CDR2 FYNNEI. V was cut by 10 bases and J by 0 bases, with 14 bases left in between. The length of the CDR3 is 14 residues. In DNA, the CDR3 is TGTGCCACCTTGACTATTCATAGCACAGATACGCAGTATTTT. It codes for CATLTIHSTDTQYF.

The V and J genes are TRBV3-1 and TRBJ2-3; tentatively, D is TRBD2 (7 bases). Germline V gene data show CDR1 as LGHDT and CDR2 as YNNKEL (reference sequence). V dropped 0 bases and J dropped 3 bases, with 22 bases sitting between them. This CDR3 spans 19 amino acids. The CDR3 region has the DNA TGTGCCAGCAGCCAAGATTTCAGTTGGGGGGGGGCCGGTACAGATACGCAGTATTTT. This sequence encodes CASSQDFSWGGAGTDTQYF.

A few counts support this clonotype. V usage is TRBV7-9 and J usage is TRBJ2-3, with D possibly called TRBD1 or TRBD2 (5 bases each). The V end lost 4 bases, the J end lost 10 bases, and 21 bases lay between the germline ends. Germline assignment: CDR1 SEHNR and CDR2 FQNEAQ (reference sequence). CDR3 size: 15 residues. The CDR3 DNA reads TGTGCCAGCAGCTCCAATACCATTGGGACCGGTGCGCAGTATTTT. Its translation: CASSSNTIGTGAQYF.

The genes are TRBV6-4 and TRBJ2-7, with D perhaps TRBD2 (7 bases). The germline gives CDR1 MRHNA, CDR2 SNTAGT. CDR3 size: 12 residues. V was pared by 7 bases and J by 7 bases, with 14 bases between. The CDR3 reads CASTKGGGEQYV. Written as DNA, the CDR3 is TGTGCCAGCACCAAAGGGGGGGGAGAGCAGTACGTC.

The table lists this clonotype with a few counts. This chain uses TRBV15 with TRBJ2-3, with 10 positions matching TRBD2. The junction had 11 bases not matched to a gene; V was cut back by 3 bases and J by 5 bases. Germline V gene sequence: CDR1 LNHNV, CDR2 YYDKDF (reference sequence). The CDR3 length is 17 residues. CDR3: CATSSAPLAGGVDTQYF. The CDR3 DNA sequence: TGTGCCACCAGCAGCGCCCCCTTAGCGGGAGGAGTAGATACGCAGTATTTT.

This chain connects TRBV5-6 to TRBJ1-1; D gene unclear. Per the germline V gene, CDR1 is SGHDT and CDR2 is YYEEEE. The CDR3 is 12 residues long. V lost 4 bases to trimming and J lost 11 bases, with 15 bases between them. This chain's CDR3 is CASSALDGEAFF. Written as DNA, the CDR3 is TGTGCCAGCAGCGCATTAGATGGGGAGGCTTTCTTT.

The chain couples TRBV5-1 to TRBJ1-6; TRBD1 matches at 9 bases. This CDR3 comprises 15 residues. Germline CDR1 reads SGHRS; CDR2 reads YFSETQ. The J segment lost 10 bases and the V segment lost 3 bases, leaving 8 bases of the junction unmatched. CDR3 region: CASSSSGTGTSPLHF. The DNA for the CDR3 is TGCGCCAGCAGCTCGTCCGGGACAGGGACCTCACCCCTCCACTTT.

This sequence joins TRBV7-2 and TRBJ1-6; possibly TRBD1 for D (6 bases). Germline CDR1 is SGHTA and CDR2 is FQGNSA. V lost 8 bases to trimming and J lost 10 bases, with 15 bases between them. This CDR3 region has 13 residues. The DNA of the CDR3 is TGTGCCAGCTCGGACAGTTTTCGCTCACCCCTCCACTTT. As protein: CASSDSFRSPLHF.

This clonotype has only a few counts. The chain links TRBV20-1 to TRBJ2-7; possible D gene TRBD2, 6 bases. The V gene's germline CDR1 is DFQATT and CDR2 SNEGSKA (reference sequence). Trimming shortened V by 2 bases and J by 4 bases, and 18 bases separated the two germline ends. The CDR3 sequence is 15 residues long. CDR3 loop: CSARPGGVGTYEQYF. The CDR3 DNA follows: TGCAGTGCTAGACCCGGAGGGGTGGGAACGTACGAGCAGTACTTC.

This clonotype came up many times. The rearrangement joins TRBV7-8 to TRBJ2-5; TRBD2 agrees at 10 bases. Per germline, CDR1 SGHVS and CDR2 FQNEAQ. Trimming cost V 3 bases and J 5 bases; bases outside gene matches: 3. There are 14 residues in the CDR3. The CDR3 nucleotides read TGTGCCAGCAGCTTCACTAGCGGGGAGGAGACCCAGTACTTC. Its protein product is CASSFTSGEETQYF.

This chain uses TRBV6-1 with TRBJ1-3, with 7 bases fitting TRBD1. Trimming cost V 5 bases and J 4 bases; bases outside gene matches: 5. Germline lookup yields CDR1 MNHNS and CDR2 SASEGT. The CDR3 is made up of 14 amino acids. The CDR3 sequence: CASSKTGSGNTIYF. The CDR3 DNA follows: TGTGCCAGCAGTAAGACAGGGTCCGGAAACACCATATATTTT.

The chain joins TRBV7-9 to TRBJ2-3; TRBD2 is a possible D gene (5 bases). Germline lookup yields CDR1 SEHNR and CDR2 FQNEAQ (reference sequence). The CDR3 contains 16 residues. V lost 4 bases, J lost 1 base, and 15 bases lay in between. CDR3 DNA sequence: TGTGCCAGCAGCTCCCCCCGGGGTGTGGGCACAGATACGCAGTATTTT. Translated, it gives CASSSPRGVGTDTQYF.

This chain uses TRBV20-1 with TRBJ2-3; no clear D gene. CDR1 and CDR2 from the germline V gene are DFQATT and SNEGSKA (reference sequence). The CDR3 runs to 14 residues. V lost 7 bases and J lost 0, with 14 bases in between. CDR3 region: CSVPVDTSTDTQYF. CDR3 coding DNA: TGCAGTGTTCCCGTAGATACTAGCACAGATACGCAGTATTTT.

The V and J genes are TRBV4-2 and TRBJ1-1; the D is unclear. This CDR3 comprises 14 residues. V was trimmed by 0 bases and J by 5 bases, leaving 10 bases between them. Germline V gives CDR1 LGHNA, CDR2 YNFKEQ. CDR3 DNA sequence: TGTGCCAGCAGCCAAGATACCAGAGGAACTGAAGCTTTCTTT. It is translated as CASSQDTRGTEAFF.

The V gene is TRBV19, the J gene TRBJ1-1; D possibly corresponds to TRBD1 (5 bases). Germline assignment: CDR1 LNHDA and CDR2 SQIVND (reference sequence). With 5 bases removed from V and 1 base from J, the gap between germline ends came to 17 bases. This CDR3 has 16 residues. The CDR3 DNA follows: TGTGCCAGTAGTTCCTACACCGGGACCGAGAACACTGAAGCTTTCTTT. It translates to CASSSYTGTENTEAFF.

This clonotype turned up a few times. The CDR3 region is CASRPGTGVYEQYF. CDR3 nucleotides: TGTGCCAGCAGACCCGGGACAGGGGTTTACGAGCAGTACTTC. This chain uses TRBV6-2 or TRBV6-3 with TRBJ2-7; 10 positions agree with TRBD1. After removal of 6 bases from V and 4 bases from J, the junction contained 6 bases not matched to a gene. The CDR3 length is 14 residues. Germline CDR1 and CDR2: MNHEY and SVGEGT.

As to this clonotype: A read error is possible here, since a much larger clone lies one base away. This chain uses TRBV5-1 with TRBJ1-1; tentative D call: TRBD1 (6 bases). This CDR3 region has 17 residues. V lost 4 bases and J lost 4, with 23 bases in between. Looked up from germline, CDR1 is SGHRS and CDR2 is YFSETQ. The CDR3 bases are TGCGCCAGCAGCCTGAGGGGGGGTCTCTCCCCGAGCACTGAAGCTTTCTTT. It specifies CASSLRGGLSPSTEAFF. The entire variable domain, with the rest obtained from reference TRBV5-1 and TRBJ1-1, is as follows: KAGVTQTPRYLIKTRGQQVTLSCSPISGHRSVSWYQQTPGQGLQFLFEYFSETQRNKGNFPGRFSGRQFSNSRSEMNVSTLELGDSALYLCASSLRGGLSPSTEAFFGQGTRLTVV.